Below, one TCR beta chain is given with its context. The entry originates in a study of blood T cell repertoires in COVID-19. Study in general: Collection of acute and convalescent COVID-19 samples took place in the United States, Italy and Spain. T cells, B-cell-depleted T cells, or PBMCs provided the cDNA or gDNA that served as material.

Germline CDR1 is LGHDT and CDR2 is YNNKEL (reference sequence). This CDR3 spans 12 amino acids. Trimming removed 0 bases from V and 6 bases from J, with 5 bases in between. The authors' processing: Nucleated cell counts were estimated from reference gene primer amplification. Sequencing used immunoSEQ multiplex PCR; TCRdb keeps in-frame clones, though not all of them. V and J calls and clone size are copied from that table; D and trimming were computed from the DNA. The sample holds about 250,000 clones; around 83% are singletons and the top ten take 5.7%. The source of this sequence is a man older than 75 with acute or convalescent COVID-19. The sample was peripheral blood. The V gene is TRBV3-1 (or the pseudogene TRBV3-2), the J gene TRBJ2-5, with no clear D. Written as DNA, the CDR3 is TGTGCCAGCAGCCAAGAATGGCAGACCCAGTACTTC. Amino acid sequence: CASSQEWQTQYF.